The T cell receptor (beta chain) under discussion was sequenced for a study of blood T cell repertoires in COVID-19. Study background: Sites in the United States, Italy and Spain provided acute and convalescent COVID-19 samples. T cells, B-cell-depleted T cells, or PBMCs provided the cDNA or gDNA that served as material.

Germline values: CDR1 MDHEN, CDR2 SYDVKM. Trimming left V 9 bases short and J 5 bases short, with 16 bases between. This CDR3 is built from 14 residues. In the study's own analysis: Using reference gene primer amplification, nucleated cell counts were estimated. Sequencing was performed with immunoSEQ multiplex PCR; in TCRdb, only in-frame clones are kept and a portion is missing. That table is the source of V, J and clone size, and D and trimming were worked out from the DNA. The sample holds under 350,000 clones, around 89% seen once. Sequenced material: peripheral blood. This chain links TRBV28 with TRBJ2-2, with a tentative D call TRBD2 (7 bases). This clonotype originated in a man aged 40-49 years with acute or convalescent COVID-19. The CDR3 DNA is TGTGCCAGTCGAAAGGGGGGGCCAACCGGGGAGCTGTTTTTT. Translated: CASRKGGPTGELFF.